The clone carrying this TCR beta chain was seen repeatedly, ten times or more. Its target is unknown. This entry comes from a study of T cell repertoires in cytomegalovirus infection. Study background: Signatures in public TCR beta sequences pointed to both CMV infection and matching HLA type.

V was pared by 0 bases and J by 7 bases, with 10 bases between. CDR1 and CDR2 (germline): MNHEY, SVGEGT. The CDR3 loop spans 13 amino acids. General study results and limits: The ex vivo response was dominated by HLA-C-restricted CMV-specific TCR beta clonotypes. Summed public TCR beta family frequency identified CMV carriers bearing the relevant HLA.

TCRdb recomputed calls from the reads with MiXCR, one row per CDR3 protein. The data contain about 260,000 distinct CDR3 sequences, approximately 9.1% of them singletons. The TCR was taken from a human donor in good health (CMV status not recorded). Some clones in this sample may be carry-over from other donors' samples. Sequenced sample: PBMCs. The chain couples TRBV6-2 or TRBV6-3 to TRBJ2-7; either TRBD1 or TRBD2 may fit D (6 bases each). CDR3 sequence (DNA): TGTGCCAGCAGTTACTCGACAGGAGGGGAGCAGTACTTC. Residues: CASSYSTGGEQYF.